The 22 T cell receptor beta chains reported below all come from one sample, sequenced in a study of T cells after yellow fever vaccination. TCRdb reprocessed the 5' RACE reads with MiXCR, giving one entry per CDR3 protein. The sample yields roughly 340,000 distinct CDR3 sequences, 8.7% seen once. The sequences come from PBMCs, collected on the day of the first yellow fever vaccination. The receptors stem from a man aged 18 to 30 who received the YFV17D yellow fever vaccine.

This clonotype appeared many times. The chain uses TRBV7-3 and TRBJ1-1; D is unresolved. The CDR3 has 13 amino acids. Germline V lookup: CDR1 SGHTA, CDR2 FQGTGA. The ends were cut back, 0 bases at V and 5 bases at J, with 7 bases in the middle. CDR3 sequence reads: CASSLTGRTEAFF. The CDR3 DNA is TGTGCCAGCAGCTTAACGGGTCGGACTGAAGCTTTCTTT.

This clonotype was seen at least ten times. V gene TRBV5-1 combines with J gene TRBJ2-4; TRBD1 matches at 7 bases. The V segment lost 0 bases and the J segment 4 bases; nucleotides outside the gene matches: 1. Germline CDR1 reads SGHRS; CDR2 reads YFSETQ. The CDR3 covers 14 residues. The CDR3: CASSLGQGKNIQYF. CDR3 DNA: TGCGCCAGCAGCTTGGGACAGGGAAAAAACATTCAGTACTTC. The full variable domain, rest sourced from reference TRBV5-1 and TRBJ2-4, is KAGVTQTPRYLIKTRGQQVTLSCSPISGHRSVSWYQQTPGQGLQFLFEYFSETQRNKGNFPGRFSGRQFSNSRSEMNVSTLELGDSALYLCASSLGQGKNIQYFGAGTRLSVL.

This clonotype has more than one count but fewer than ten. V usage is TRBV18 and J usage is TRBJ2-1; D uncertain. The germline CDR1 and CDR2 sequences are KGHSH and LQKENI. There are 13 residues in the CDR3. V lost 0 bases, J lost 8 bases, and 8 bases lay in between. DNA of the CDR3: TGTGCCAGCTCACCACCTATGAGCGATGAGCAGTTCTTC. Residues: CASSPPMSDEQFF.

The chain combines TRBV7-9 with TRBJ1-1; TRBD1 matches 7 bases. The ends lost 1 base at V and 3 bases at J; junction bases unmatched: 2. The V gene's germline CDR1 is SEHNR and CDR2 FQNEAQ (reference sequence). This CDR3 contains 14 residues. The CDR3 DNA is TGTGCCAGCAGCTTAGAAGGGACAGACACTGAAGCTTTCTTT. Translation: CASSLEGTDTEAFF.

The J gene is TRBJ2-7, the V gene TRBV7-8; the D gene is possibly TRBD2 (6 bases). Germline V gene lookup returns CDR1 SGHVS and CDR2 FQNEAQ. Trimming left V 6 bases short and J 3 bases short, with 18 bases between. The CDR3 has 15 amino acids. The CDR3 DNA is TGTGCCAGCAGGGAGACCTCCGGGAGCAACTACGAGCAGTACGTC. Encoded protein: CASRETSGSNYEQYV.

This clonotype was counted between two and nine times. The chain recombines TRBV20-1 with TRBJ1-2; 9 positions agree with TRBD1. The CDR3 consists of 14 residues. V shed 3 bases, J shed 4 bases, and the junction held 6 bases outside the gene matches. Germline assignment: CDR1 DFQATT and CDR2 SNEGSKA (reference sequence). As DNA, the CDR3 is TGCAGTGCTAGGGAGACAGGGGGTTTCTATGGCTACACCTTC. Its translation is CSARETGGFYGYTF.

The V call is TRBV6-5, the J call TRBJ1-3, with a weak D call TRBD1 (5 bases). Trimming took off 2 bases at V and 7 bases at J, with 12 bases between the two ends. The CDR3 loop spans 14 amino acids. From germline, CDR1 is MNHEY and CDR2 SVGAGI. CDR3 sequence: CASSYPTRGNTIYF. CDR3 coding DNA: TGTGCCAGCAGTTACCCCACCCGGGGGAACACCATATATTTT.

There are a few counts of this clonotype. This rearrangement joins TRBV10-1 to TRBJ2-1, with D tentatively TRBD1 (6 bases). V shed 3 bases and J shed 3 bases, with 9 bases lying between them. Per germline, CDR1 WNHNN and CDR2 SYGVQD (reference sequence). The CDR3 covers 14 residues. CDR3 nucleotide sequence: TGCGCCAGCAGTGACAGGGGTCTCTACAATGAGCAGTTCTTC. Translated: CASSDRGLYNEQFF.

The chain uses TRBV6-7 and TRBJ2-5; 8 bases are shared with TRBD2. TRBV6-7 falls under the ORF class, with uncertain function. Trimming took 6 bases from V and 7 from J; bases not matched to a gene: 13. This CDR3 has 15 residues. This CDR3 is CASRTSGGGLGTQYF. In DNA form, the CDR3 reads TGTGCCAGCAGAACTAGCGGCGGGGGCTTAGGGACCCAGTACTTC.

The sample holds a few counts of this clonotype. The chain employs TRBV29-1 and TRBJ2-3; 11 bases are a match to TRBD1. Trimming removed 6 bases from V and 4 bases from J; junction bases left unmatched: 3. Germline loops: CDR1 SQVTM, CDR2 ANQGSEA. The length of the CDR3 is 13 residues. The CDR3 reads CSVRTGGPDTQYF. DNA of the CDR3: TGCAGCGTCAGGACAGGGGGCCCAGATACGCAGTATTTT.

V and J are TRBV3-1 and TRBJ2-1; D might be TRBD1 or TRBD2, each matching 7 bases. Germline V gives CDR1 LGHDT, CDR2 YNNKEL (reference sequence). V shed 5 bases and J shed 2 bases, with 19 bases lying between them. This CDR3 region has 17 residues. This CDR3 is CASSSGQVGGAYNEQFF. The CDR3 bases are TGTGCCAGCAGCTCCGGACAGGTGGGGGGGGCCTACAATGAGCAGTTCTTC.

This clonotype has just a few counts. In DNA form, the CDR3 reads TGCGCCAGCAGCCAAGTTTACGGGGCCGGGGAGCTGTTTTTT. This gives the protein CASSQVYGAGELFF. This chain uses TRBV4-1 with TRBJ2-2, with D perhaps TRBD2 (5 bases). Germline assignment: CDR1 MGHRA and CDR2 YSYEKL. V lost 1 base and J lost 6, with 9 bases in between. The CDR3 is made up of 14 amino acids.

The sample holds many counts of this clonotype. The rearrangement links TRBV12-3 or TRBV12-4 to TRBJ1-3; D ambiguous. The CDR3 covers 12 residues. V lost 8 bases and J 3 bases, leaving 8 bases between the germline ends. For the CDR3, the DNA is TGTGCCAGCTCTCGCGGTGGAAACACCATATATTTT. Translation gives CASSRGGNTIYF.

Only a few counts were recorded for this clonotype. The rearrangement uses TRBV11-2 and TRBJ2-3, with no clear D. This CDR3 comprises 11 residues. Germline assignment: CDR1 SGHAT and CDR2 FQNNGV. V gave up 5 bases and J gave up 10 bases, with 10 bases separating them. For the CDR3, the DNA is TGTGCCAGCAGCCACCGAACGTCGCAGTATTTT. This codes for CASSHRTSQYF.

The chain is built from TRBV10-2 and TRBJ2-3; 10 bases match TRBD2. The J segment lost 3 bases and the V segment lost 7 bases, leaving 10 bases of the junction unmatched. Germline values: CDR1 WSHSY, CDR2 SAAADI. The CDR3 spans 16 residues. The CDR3 region has the DNA TGCGCCAGCATTGGACCTGAGACTAGCGGGACAGATACGCAGTATTTT. This gives the protein CASIGPETSGTDTQYF.

The V and J genes are TRBV4-1 and TRBJ1-1; D unclear. This CDR3 region has 15 residues. Per the germline V gene, CDR1 is MGHRA and CDR2 is YSYEKL. Trimming removed 0 bases from V and 9 bases from J, with 17 bases in between. CDR3: CASSQEAAGGEKAFF. In DNA, the CDR3 is TGCGCCAGCAGCCAAGAGGCAGCCGGAGGAGAAAAAGCTTTCTTT.

This clonotype was seen more than once but under ten times. Written as DNA, the CDR3 is TGTGCCAGCAGATCAAGCGGGGGGGCTGGAAATGAGCAGTTCTTC. It translates to CASRSSGGAGNEQFF. The genes are TRBV5-4 and TRBJ2-1, with 10 bases matching TRBD2. Looked up from germline, CDR1 is SGHNT and CDR2 is YYREEE (reference sequence). The CDR3 spans 15 residues. With 5 bases clipped from V and 7 bases from J, the junction kept 9 bases outside the gene matches. The complete variable domain, with remaining parts taken from reference TRBV5-4 and TRBJ2-1, reads ETGVTQSPTHLIKTRGQQVTLRCSSQSGHNTVSWYQQALGQGPQFIFQYYREEENGRGNFPPRFSGLQFPNYSSELNVNALELDDSALYLCASRSSGGAGNEQFFGPGTRLTVL.

The chain has TRBV9 and TRBJ2-1; 9 positions agree with TRBD2. The germline CDR1 and CDR2 sequences are SGDLS and YYNGEE. The CDR3 extends over 18 amino acids. V gave up 4 bases and J gave up 3 bases; unmatched junction bases: 14. The CDR3 loop reads CASSPRLAVDLNYNEQFF. CDR3 DNA: TGTGCCAGCAGCCCCCGACTAGCGGTGGATTTAAACTACAATGAGCAGTTCTTC.

This rearrangement joins TRBV5-1 to TRBJ2-4; D ambiguous. CDR1 is SGHRS and CDR2 is YFSETQ in the germline V gene. The CDR3 covers 14 residues. The V gene lost 3 bases and the J gene lost 1 base, with 8 bases spanning the gap. The CDR3 reads CASSSDQAKNIQYF. The CDR3 nucleotides read TGCGCCAGCAGCTCGGACCAGGCCAAAAACATTCAGTACTTC.

The V call is TRBV5-8, the J call TRBJ1-2; D may be TRBD1 (5 bases). This CDR3 spans 13 amino acids. The germline V and J ends were trimmed by 4 bases and 8 bases, with 15 bases remaining between them. In germline, CDR1 is SGHTS, CDR2 YDEGEE. The CDR3 loop reads CASSKTAPGGYTF. The DNA of the CDR3 is TGTGCCAGCAGCAAAACAGCTCCAGGGGGCTACACCTTC.

There are a few counts of this clonotype. The chain combines TRBV27 with TRBJ1-5; TRBD1 matches at 9 bases. Germline CDR1 MNHEY, CDR2 SMNVEV (reference sequence). With V trimmed by 6 bases and J by 7 bases, 4 bases remained unmatched. This CDR3 region has 13 residues. For the CDR3, the DNA is TGTGCCAGCAGGGGACAGGGTTACCAGCCCCAGCATTTT. Amino acids: CASRGQGYQPQHF.

This clonotype was observed a few times. The V and J genes are TRBV9 and TRBJ1-2; D gene ambiguous. The germline V gene has CDR1 SGDLS and CDR2 YYNGEE. The length of the CDR3 is 12 residues. Trimming cost V 5 bases and J 8 bases, with 13 bases left between them. CDR3 nucleotides: TGTGCCAGCAGACCTGGGTTGGGCGGCTACACCTTC. Protein product: CASRPGLGGYTF.